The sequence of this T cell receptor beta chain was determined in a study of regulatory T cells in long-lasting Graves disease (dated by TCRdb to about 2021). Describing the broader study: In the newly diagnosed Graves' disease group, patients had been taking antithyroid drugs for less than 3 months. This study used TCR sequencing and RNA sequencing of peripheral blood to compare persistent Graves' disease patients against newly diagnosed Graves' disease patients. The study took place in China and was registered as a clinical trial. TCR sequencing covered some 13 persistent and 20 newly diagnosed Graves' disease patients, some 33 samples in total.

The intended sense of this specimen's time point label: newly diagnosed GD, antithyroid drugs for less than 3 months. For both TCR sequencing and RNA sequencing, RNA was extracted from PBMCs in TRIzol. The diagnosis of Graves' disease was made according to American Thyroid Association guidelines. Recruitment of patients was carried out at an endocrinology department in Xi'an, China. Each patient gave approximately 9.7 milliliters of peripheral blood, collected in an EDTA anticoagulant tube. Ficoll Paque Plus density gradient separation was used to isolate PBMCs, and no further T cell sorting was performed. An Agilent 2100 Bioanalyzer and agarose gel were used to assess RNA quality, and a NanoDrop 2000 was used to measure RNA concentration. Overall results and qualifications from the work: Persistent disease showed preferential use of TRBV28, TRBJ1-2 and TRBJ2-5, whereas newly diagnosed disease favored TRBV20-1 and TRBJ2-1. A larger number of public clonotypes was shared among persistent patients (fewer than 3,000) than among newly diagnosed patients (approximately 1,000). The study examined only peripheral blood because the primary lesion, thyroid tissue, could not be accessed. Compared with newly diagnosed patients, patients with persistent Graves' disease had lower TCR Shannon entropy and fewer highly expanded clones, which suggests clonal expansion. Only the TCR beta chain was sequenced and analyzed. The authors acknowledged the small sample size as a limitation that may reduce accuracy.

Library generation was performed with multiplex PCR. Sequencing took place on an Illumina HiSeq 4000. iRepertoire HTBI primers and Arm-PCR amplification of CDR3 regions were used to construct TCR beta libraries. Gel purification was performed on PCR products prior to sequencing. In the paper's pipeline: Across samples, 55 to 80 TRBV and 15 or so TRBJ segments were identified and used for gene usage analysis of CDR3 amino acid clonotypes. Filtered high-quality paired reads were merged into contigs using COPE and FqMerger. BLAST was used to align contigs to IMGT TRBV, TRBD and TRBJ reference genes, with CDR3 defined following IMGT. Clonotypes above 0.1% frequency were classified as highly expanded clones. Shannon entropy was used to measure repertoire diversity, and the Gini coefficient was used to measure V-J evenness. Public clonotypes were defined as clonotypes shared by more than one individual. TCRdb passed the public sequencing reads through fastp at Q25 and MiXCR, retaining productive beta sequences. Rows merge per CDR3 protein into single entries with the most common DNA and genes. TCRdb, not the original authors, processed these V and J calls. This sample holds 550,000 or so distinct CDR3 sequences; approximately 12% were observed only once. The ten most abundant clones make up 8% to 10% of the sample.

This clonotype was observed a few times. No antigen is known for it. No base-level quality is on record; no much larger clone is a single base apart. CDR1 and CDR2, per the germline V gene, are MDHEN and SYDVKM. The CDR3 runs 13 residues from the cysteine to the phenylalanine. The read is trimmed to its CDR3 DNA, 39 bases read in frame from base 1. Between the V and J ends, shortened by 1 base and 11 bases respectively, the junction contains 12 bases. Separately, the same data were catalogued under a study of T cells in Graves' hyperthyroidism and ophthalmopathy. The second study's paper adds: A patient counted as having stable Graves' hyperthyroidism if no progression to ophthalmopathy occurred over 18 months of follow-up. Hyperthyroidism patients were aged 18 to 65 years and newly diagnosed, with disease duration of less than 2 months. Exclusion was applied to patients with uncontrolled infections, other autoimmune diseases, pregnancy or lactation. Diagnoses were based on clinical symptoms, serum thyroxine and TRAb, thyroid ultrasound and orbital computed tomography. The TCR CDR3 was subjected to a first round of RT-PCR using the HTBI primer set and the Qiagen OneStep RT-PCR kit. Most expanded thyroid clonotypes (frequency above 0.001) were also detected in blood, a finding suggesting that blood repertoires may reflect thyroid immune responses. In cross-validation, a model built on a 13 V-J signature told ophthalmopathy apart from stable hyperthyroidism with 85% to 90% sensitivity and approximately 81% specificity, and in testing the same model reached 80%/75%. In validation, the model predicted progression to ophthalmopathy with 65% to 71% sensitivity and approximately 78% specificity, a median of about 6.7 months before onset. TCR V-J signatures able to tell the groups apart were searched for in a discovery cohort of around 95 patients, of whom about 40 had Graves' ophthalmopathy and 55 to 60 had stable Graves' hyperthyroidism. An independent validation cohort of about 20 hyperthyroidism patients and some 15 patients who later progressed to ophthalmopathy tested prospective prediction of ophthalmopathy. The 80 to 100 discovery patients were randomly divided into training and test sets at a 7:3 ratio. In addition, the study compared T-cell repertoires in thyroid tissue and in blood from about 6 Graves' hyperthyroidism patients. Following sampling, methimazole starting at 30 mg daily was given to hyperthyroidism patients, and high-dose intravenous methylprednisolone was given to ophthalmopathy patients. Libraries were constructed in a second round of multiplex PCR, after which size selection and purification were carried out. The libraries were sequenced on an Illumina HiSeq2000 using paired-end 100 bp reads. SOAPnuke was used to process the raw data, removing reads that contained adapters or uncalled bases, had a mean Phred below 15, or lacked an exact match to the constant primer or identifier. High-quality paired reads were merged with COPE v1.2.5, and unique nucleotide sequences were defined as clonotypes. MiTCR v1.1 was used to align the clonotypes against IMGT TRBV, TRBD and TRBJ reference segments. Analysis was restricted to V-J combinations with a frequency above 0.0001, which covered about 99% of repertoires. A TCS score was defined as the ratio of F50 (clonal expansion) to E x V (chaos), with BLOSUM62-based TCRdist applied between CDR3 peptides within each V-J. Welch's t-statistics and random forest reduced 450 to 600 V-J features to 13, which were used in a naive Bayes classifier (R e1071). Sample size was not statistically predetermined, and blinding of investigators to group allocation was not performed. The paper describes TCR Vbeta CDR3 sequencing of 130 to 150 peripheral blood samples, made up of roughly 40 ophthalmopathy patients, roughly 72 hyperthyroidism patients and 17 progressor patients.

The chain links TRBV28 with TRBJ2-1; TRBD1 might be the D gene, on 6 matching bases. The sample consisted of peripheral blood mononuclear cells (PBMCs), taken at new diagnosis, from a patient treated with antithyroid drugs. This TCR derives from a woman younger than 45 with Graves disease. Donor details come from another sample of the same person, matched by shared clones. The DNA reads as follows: TGTGCCAGCAGTTTATCGAGGGGGTCGAAGCAGTTCTTC. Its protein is CASSLSRGSKQFF.